Listed below are T cell receptor beta chains from one sample, sequenced in a study of blood T cell repertoires in COVID-19. Only in-frame clones appear in the TCRdb table, and some are missing; sequencing was by immunoSEQ multiplex PCR. The sample shows about 100,000 clones, around 90% of them seen only once. The specimen sequenced was peripheral blood. Every receptor here comes from a human donor in a cohort sampled during active COVID-19. CDR3s include the opening cysteine and the closing phenylalanine or tryptophan. Fields, in order: J gene, V gene, clone size, D gene, CDR3 protein, CDR3 DNA. D genes are given only for firm matches. Not all rows give a size; the values are once, few, many and, for expanded clones, a class.

J gene: TRBJ2-7; V gene: TRBV15; clone size: -; D gene: TRBD1; CDR3 protein: CATSRSGTGGYEQYF; CDR3 DNA: TGTGCCACCAGCAGGTCCGGGACAGGGGGCTACGAGCAGTACTTC
J gene: TRBJ2-2; V gene: TRBV7-6; clone size: medium-sized; D gene: -; CDR3 protein: CASSLSDSLPNTGELFF; CDR3 DNA: TGTGCCAGCAGCTTGTCGGACAGTCTTCCGAACACCGGGGAGCTGTTTTTT
J gene: TRBJ1-1; V gene: TRBV20-1; clone size: -; D gene: -; CDR3 protein: CGVDRGTEAFF; CDR3 DNA: TGCGGGGTCGACAGAGGCACTGAAGCTTTCTTT
J gene: TRBJ1-2; V gene: TRBV25-1; clone size: -; D gene: TRBD1; CDR3 protein: CASSEPDREYYGYTF; CDR3 DNA: TGTGCCAGCAGTGAACCCGACAGGGAGTACTATGGCTACACCTTC
J gene: TRBJ2-1; V gene: TRBV11-2; clone size: -; D gene: TRBD2; CDR3 protein: CASSPRTSGSSYNEQFF; CDR3 DNA: TGTGCCAGCAGCCCTAGGACTAGCGGGAGCTCCTACAATGAGCAGTTCTTC
J gene: TRBJ2-5; V gene: TRBV13; clone size: -; D gene: -; CDR3 protein: CASSLGQRWYTIGETQYF; CDR3 DNA: TGTGCCAGCAGCTTAGGTCAGCGCTGGTACACCATAGGAGAGACCCAGTACTTC
J gene: TRBJ2-1; V gene: TRBV18; clone size: -; D gene: -; CDR3 protein: CASSPPSGQINNEQFF; CDR3 DNA: TGTGCCAGCTCACCACCGTCTGGGCAGATTAACAATGAGCAGTTCTTC
J gene: TRBJ2-3; V gene: TRBV28; clone size: once; D gene: -; CDR3 protein: CASAGSRPDTQYF; CDR3 DNA: TGTGCCAGCGCCGGGAGTCGCCCAGATACGCAGTATTTT
J gene: TRBJ2-7; V gene: TRBV6-6; clone size: -; D gene: -; CDR3 protein: CASSPQDGGLPYEQYF; CDR3 DNA: TGTGCCAGCAGTCCCCAAGACGGCGGACTCCCTTACGAGCAGTACTTC
J gene: TRBJ2-2; V gene: TRBV19; clone size: -; D gene: TRBD2; CDR3 protein: CASSPRGAGGNTGELFF; CDR3 DNA: TGTGCCAGTAGCCCTCGGGGGGCGGGAGGGAACACCGGGGAGCTGTTTTTT
J gene: TRBJ1-5; V gene: TRBV30; clone size: few; D gene: -; CDR3 protein: CAWSGQRDQPQHF; CDR3 DNA: TGTGCCTGGAGCGGACAGAGAGATCAGCCCCAGCATTTT
J gene: TRBJ1-2; V gene: TRBV5-1; clone size: -; D gene: TRBD1; CDR3 protein: CASSSGTGGDYGYTF; CDR3 DNA: TGCGCCAGCAGCTCCGGGACAGGGGGCGACTATGGCTACACCTTC
J gene: TRBJ2-7; V gene: TRBV6-1; clone size: -; D gene: -; CDR3 protein: CASSEKRFGQGSYEQYF; CDR3 DNA: TGTGCCAGCAGTGAAAAGAGGTTTGGGCAGGGATCCTACGAGCAGTACTTC
J gene: TRBJ2-5; V gene: TRBV2; clone size: -; D gene: TRBD2; CDR3 protein: CASTAGRRETQYF; CDR3 DNA: TGTGCCAGCACGGCCGGGAGGAGGGAGACCCAGTACTTC
J gene: TRBJ2-7; V gene: TRBV28; clone size: -; D gene: -; CDR3 protein: CASRVTTYEQYF; CDR3 DNA: TGTGCCAGCAGGGTAACTACCTACGAGCAGTACTTC
J gene: TRBJ1-2; V gene: TRBV2; clone size: -; D gene: -; CDR3 protein: CASSRRDGYTF; CDR3 DNA: TGTGCCAGCAGTAGGCGGGATGGCTACACCTTC
J gene: TRBJ1-4; V gene: TRBV5-4; clone size: -; D gene: -; CDR3 protein: CASTRSGTEVNEKLFF; CDR3 DNA: TGTGCCAGCACCCGTTCCGGGACTGAAGTTAATGAAAAACTGTTTTTT
J gene: TRBJ2-1; V gene: TRBV24-1; clone size: -; D gene: -; CDR3 protein: CATSDVGGWDGNNEQFF; CDR3 DNA: TGTGCCACCAGTGATGTTGGGGGGTGGGACGGTAACAATGAGCAGTTCTTC
J gene: TRBJ2-3; V gene: TRBV5-1; clone size: -; D gene: TRBD2; CDR3 protein: CASSSTSGTDTQYF; CDR3 DNA: TGCGCCAGCAGCTCAACTAGCGGAACAGATACGCAGTATTTT
J gene: TRBJ2-3; V gene: TRBV7-2; clone size: -; D gene: TRBD2; CDR3 protein: CASSYGLAATDTQYF; CDR3 DNA: TGTGCCAGCAGCTACGGACTAGCGGCTACAGATACGCAGTATTTT
J gene: TRBJ2-7; V gene: TRBV24-1; clone size: -; D gene: TRBD2; CDR3 protein: CATSDGLAGSYEQYF; CDR3 DNA: TGTGCCACCAGTGACGGACTAGCGGGGTCCTACGAGCAGTACTTC
J gene: TRBJ2-1; V gene: TRBV6-6; clone size: -; D gene: TRBD2; CDR3 protein: CASSPHSDGRVEFF; CDR3 DNA: TGTGCCAGCAGTCCCCACTCAGACGGGAGGGTGGAGTTCTTC
J gene: TRBJ1-1; V gene: TRBV10-2; clone size: -; D gene: TRBD1; CDR3 protein: CASTTTTGGPNTEAFF; CDR3 DNA: TGCGCCAGCACAACGACGACAGGGGGCCCGAACACTGAAGCTTTCTTT
J gene: TRBJ2-1; V gene: TRBV24-1; clone size: -; D gene: TRBD2; CDR3 protein: CATSDHRLAGASVQFF; CDR3 DNA: TGTGCCACCAGTGACCATAGACTAGCGGGAGCTTCCGTGCAGTTCTTC
J gene: TRBJ2-1; V gene: TRBV19; clone size: -; D gene: TRBD2; CDR3 protein: CASSILLSGDEQFF; CDR3 DNA: TGTGCCAGTAGTATACTCCTTAGCGGGGATGAGCAGTTCTTC
J gene: TRBJ1-5; V gene: TRBV18; clone size: -; D gene: -; CDR3 protein: CASSPDSNQPQHF; CDR3 DNA: TGTGCCAGCTCACCGGACAGTAATCAGCCCCAGCATTTT
J gene: TRBJ2-1; V gene: TRBV28; clone size: -; D gene: -; CDR3 protein: CASSGTRLSGEQFF; CDR3 DNA: TGTGCCAGCAGTGGGACACGCCTCAGCGGTGAGCAGTTCTTC
J gene: TRBJ1-1; V gene: TRBV7-2; clone size: -; D gene: -; CDR3 protein: CASSLDRRLEAFF; CDR3 DNA: TGTGCCAGCAGCTTAGACAGGAGATTAGAAGCTTTCTTT
J gene: TRBJ2-3; V gene: TRBV7-3; clone size: -; D gene: -; CDR3 protein: CASSLGGRLEDTQYF; CDR3 DNA: TGTGCCAGCAGCTTAGGGGGCAGGTTAGAAGATACGCAGTATTTT
J gene: TRBJ2-2; V gene: TRBV27; clone size: -; D gene: -; CDR3 protein: CASSRDSYTGELFF; CDR3 DNA: TGTGCCAGCAGTCGCGACTCCTACACCGGGGAGCTGTTTTTT
J gene: TRBJ2-7; V gene: TRBV10-3; clone size: -; D gene: -; CDR3 protein: CAISELNYEQYF; CDR3 DNA: TGTGCCATCAGTGAGCTAAACTACGAGCAGTACTTC
J gene: TRBJ2-1; V gene: TRBV27; clone size: -; D gene: TRBD2; CDR3 protein: CASSLVRTSGRWEQFF; CDR3 DNA: TGTGCCAGCAGTTTGGTCCGAACTAGCGGGAGGTGGGAGCAGTTCTTC
J gene: TRBJ2-7; V gene: TRBV20-1; clone size: -; D gene: -; CDR3 protein: CSASRDSQYF; CDR3 DNA: TGCAGTGCTAGCCGGGACTCACAGTACTTC
J gene: TRBJ1-5; V gene: TRBV6-5; clone size: -; D gene: -; CDR3 protein: CASSMRSANQPQHF; CDR3 DNA: TGTGCCAGCAGTATGAGGTCAGCTAATCAGCCCCAGCATTTT
J gene: TRBJ1-6; V gene: TRBV27; clone size: -; D gene: TRBD1; CDR3 protein: CASSLRTGINSPLHF; CDR3 DNA: TGTGCCAGCAGTTTACGGACAGGGATCAATTCACCCCTCCACTTT
J gene: TRBJ2-7; V gene: TRBV6-4; clone size: -; D gene: -; CDR3 protein: CATDRTGTTEGYEQYF; CDR3 DNA: TGTGCCACCGACCGGACCGGGACAACCGAGGGCTACGAGCAGTACTTC
J gene: TRBJ1-6; V gene: TRBV28; clone size: -; D gene: TRBD1; CDR3 protein: CASSLVGQGLMRNSPLHF; CDR3 DNA: TGTGCCAGCAGTTTAGTGGGACAGGGGTTGATGAGAAATTCACCCCTCCACTTT
J gene: TRBJ2-5; V gene: TRBV9; clone size: -; D gene: -; CDR3 protein: CASSVGATETQYF; CDR3 DNA: TGTGCCAGCAGCGTAGGGGCAACTGAGACCCAGTACTTC
J gene: TRBJ1-1; V gene: TRBV7-9; clone size: few; D gene: TRBD1; CDR3 protein: CASSPGQGNTEAFF; CDR3 DNA: TGTGCCAGCAGCCCCGGACAGGGTAACACTGAAGCTTTCTTT
J gene: TRBJ2-7; V gene: TRBV4-2; clone size: -; D gene: TRBD2; CDR3 protein: CASSPLTSGSSYEQYF; CDR3 DNA: TGTGCCAGCAGCCCCCTCACTAGCGGGAGCTCCTACGAGCAGTACTTC
J gene: TRBJ2-7; V gene: TRBV2; clone size: -; D gene: TRBD1; CDR3 protein: CASRKDRATYEQYF; CDR3 DNA: TGTGCCAGCAGGAAGGACAGGGCAACCTACGAGCAGTACTTC
J gene: TRBJ2-7; V gene: TRBV7-4; clone size: once; D gene: TRBD2; CDR3 protein: CASSLVFLAGAHEQYF; CDR3 DNA: TGTGCCAGCAGCTTAGTGTTCCTAGCGGGAGCGCACGAGCAGTACTTC
J gene: TRBJ2-7; V gene: TRBV6-5; clone size: -; D gene: -; CDR3 protein: CASSGAGQHRGEQYF; CDR3 DNA: TGTGCCAGCTCAGGTGCGGGACAGCATCGAGGCGAGCAGTACTTC
J gene: TRBJ2-5; V gene: TRBV18; clone size: -; D gene: -; CDR3 protein: CASSKGGTGQETQYF; CDR3 DNA: TGTGCCAGCTCGAAGGGAGGGACAGGACAAGAGACCCAGTACTTC
J gene: TRBJ1-5; V gene: TRBV4-2; clone size: few; D gene: -; CDR3 protein: CASSQGRDQPQHF; CDR3 DNA: TGTGCCAGCAGCCAAGGCAGGGATCAGCCCCAGCATTTT
J gene: TRBJ2-2; V gene: TRBV19; clone size: -; D gene: TRBD1; CDR3 protein: CATLKTGGTGELFF; CDR3 DNA: TGTGCCACTCTTAAAACAGGGGGGACCGGGGAGCTGTTTTTT
J gene: TRBJ1-5; V gene: TRBV10-3; clone size: -; D gene: -; CDR3 protein: CAIFLQPQHF; CDR3 DNA: TGTGCCATCTTCCTACAGCCCCAGCATTTT
J gene: TRBJ1-1; V gene: TRBV14; clone size: -; D gene: -; CDR3 protein: CASSLNRQDVEAFF; CDR3 DNA: TGTGCCAGCAGCCTAAACAGACAGGACGTTGAAGCTTTCTTT